This T cell receptor (beta chain) was recovered during a study of blood T cell repertoires in COVID-19. In the study overall: Acute-phase and convalescent COVID-19 samples originated in the United States, Italy and Spain. PBMCs, B-cell-depleted T cells, or T cells were the source of the cDNA or gDNA that made up the material.

The CDR3 contains 17 residues. CDR1 and CDR2 from the germline V gene are SEHNR and FQNEAQ (reference sequence). V lost 5 bases and J lost 5; bases outside the gene matches: 14. In Cohort 3, a recovered donor had either two negative PCRs, clearance, or symptom resolution. The table came from immunoSEQ multiplex PCR; TCRdb's copy has only in-frame clones and leaves some out. The sample lists 400,000 or so clones, about 90% occurring once. The chain combines TRBV7-9 with TRBJ2-5, with 10 positions matching TRBD2. This clonotype was obtained from a young man who had recovered from COVID-19. The specimen sequenced was PBMCs or T cells enriched from blood (not recorded which). CDR3 nucleotides: TGTGCCAGCAGCCGGGGGGCTAGCGGGAGCCTGGGGGAGACCCAGTACTTC. Translating it yields CASSRGASGSLGETQYF.